This T cell receptor beta chain was retrieved from a study of shared clonotypes between healthy human individuals. Across the whole study: The donors, two women and a few men, were aged 18 to 49.

Execution of the assay was at deep level. Some clones are missing from TCRdb's copy, which holds only in-frame ones; the method was immunoSEQ multiplex PCR. The table includes around 2.1 million clones, 85% to 95% detected once. Naive CD8 cells lacked CD45RO and underwent positive selection for CCR7, leaving out terminally differentiated effector memory CD45RA+ cells. The study enrolled healthy HIV-negative adults without recent acute infections or vaccinations as donors. This CDR3 is 12 amino acids long. Trimming pared 3 bases from V and 9 bases from J, leaving 9 bases between. In germline, CDR1 is SGDLS, CDR2 YYNGEE.

The genes are TRBV9 and TRBJ2-2, with D possibly matching TRBD2 (5 bases). The sequenced sample was naive CD8+ T cells from PBMCs. The receptor was derived from a man between 18 and 35 years old in good health. Some clones in this sample may be carry-over from other donors' samples. This CDR3 is CASSEDLRELFF. CDR3 nucleotides: TGTGCCAGCAGCGAGGACTTGAGGGAGCTGTTTTTT.